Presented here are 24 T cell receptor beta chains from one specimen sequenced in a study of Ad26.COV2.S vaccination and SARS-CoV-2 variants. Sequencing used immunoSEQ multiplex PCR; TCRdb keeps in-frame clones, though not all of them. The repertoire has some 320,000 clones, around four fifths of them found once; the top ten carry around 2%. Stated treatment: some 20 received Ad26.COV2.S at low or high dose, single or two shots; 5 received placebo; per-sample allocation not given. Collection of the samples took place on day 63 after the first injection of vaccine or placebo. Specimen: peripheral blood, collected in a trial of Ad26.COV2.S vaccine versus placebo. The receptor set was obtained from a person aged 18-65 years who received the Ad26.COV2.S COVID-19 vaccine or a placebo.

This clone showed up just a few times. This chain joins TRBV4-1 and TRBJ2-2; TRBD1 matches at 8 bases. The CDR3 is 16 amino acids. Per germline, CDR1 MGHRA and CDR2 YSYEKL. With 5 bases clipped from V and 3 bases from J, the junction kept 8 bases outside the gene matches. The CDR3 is CASSGSGTGYTGELFF. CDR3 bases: TGCGCCAGCAGCGGATCCGGGACAGGTTACACCGGGGAGCTGTTTTTT.

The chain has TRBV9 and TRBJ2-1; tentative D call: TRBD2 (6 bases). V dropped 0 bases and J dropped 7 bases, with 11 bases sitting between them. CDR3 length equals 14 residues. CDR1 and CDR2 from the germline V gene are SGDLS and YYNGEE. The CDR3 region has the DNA TGTGCCAGCAGCGTAGTTCTAGGGAGGAATGAGCAGTTCTTC. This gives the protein CASSVVLGRNEQFF.

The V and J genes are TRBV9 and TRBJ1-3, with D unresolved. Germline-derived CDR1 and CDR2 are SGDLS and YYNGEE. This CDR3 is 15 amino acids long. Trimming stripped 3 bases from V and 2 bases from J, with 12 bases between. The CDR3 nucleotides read TGTGCCAGCAGCGGCCAACGGACCGCTGGAAACACCATATATTTT. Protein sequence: CASSGQRTAGNTIYF.

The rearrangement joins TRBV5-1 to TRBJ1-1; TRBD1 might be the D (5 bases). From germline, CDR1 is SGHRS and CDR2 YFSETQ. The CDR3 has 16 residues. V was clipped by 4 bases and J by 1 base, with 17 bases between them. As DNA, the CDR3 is TGCGCCAGCAGCGGGGCCCTCGCGGGTGCGAACACTGAAGCTTTCTTT. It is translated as CASSGALAGANTEAFF.

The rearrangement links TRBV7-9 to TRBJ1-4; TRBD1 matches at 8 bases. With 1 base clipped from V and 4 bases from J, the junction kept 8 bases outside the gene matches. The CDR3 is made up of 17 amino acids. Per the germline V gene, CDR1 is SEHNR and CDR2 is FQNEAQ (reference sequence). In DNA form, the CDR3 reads TGTGCCAGCAGCTTAGGGGGCAGGGGGCGAAGTAATGAAAAACTGTTTTTT. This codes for CASSLGGRGRSNEKLFF.

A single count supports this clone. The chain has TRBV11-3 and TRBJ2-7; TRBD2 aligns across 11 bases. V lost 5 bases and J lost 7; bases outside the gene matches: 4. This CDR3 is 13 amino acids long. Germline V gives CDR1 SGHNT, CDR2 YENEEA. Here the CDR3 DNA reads TGTGCCAGCAGCGTAGCGGGGGGGCGTGAGCAGTACTTC. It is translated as CASSVAGGREQYF.

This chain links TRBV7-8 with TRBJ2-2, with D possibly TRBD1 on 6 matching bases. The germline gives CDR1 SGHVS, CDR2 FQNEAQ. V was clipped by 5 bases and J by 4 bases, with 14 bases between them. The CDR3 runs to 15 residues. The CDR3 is CASSPLGGGTGELFF. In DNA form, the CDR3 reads TGTGCCAGCAGCCCTCTAGGGGGTGGCACCGGGGAGCTGTTTTTT.

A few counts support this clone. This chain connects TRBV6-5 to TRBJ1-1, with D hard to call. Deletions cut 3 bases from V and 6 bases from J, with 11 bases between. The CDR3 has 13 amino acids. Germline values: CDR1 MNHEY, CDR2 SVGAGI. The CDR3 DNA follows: TGTGCCAGCAGTTATCAATCGGGCGCTGAAGCTTTCTTT. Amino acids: CASSYQSGAEAFF.

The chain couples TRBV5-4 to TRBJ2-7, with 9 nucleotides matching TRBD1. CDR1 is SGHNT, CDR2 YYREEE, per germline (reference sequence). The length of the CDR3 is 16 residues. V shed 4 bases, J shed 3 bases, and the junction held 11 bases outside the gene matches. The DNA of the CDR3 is TGTGCCAGCAGCCGTAACAGGGGGCTAATCGACTACGAGCAGTACTTC. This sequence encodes CASSRNRGLIDYEQYF.

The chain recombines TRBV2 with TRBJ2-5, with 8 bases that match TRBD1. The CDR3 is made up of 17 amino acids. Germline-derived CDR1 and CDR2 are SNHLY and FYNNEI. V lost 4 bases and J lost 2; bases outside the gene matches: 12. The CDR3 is CASSGTGQHLFQETQYF. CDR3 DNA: TGTGCCAGCAGTGGGACAGGGCAACACCTTTTTCAAGAGACCCAGTACTTC.

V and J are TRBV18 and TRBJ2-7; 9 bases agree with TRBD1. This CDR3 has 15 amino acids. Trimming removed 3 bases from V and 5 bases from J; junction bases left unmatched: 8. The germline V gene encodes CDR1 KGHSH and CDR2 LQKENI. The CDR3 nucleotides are TGTGCCAGCTCACCGACCGAGACAGGGGGGAACGAGCAGTACTTC. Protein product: CASSPTETGGNEQYF. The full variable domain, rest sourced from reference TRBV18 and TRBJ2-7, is NAGVMQNPRHLVRRRGQEARLRCSPMKGHSHVYWYRQLPEEGLKFMVYLQKENIIDESGMPKERFSAEFPKEGPSILRIQQVVRGDSAAYFCASSPTETGGNEQYFGPGTRLTVT.

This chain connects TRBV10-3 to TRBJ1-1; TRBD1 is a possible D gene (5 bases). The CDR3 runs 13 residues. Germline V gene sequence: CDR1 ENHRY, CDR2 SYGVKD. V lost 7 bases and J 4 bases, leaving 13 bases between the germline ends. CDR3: CAIKAREGTEAFF. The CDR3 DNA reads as TGTGCCATCAAGGCCAGGGAAGGCACTGAAGCTTTCTTT.

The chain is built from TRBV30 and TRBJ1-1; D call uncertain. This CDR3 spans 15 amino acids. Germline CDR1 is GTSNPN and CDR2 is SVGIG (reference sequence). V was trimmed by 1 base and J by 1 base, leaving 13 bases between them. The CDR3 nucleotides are TGTGCCTGGAGTGGGTATAAGGGAGAGAACACTGAAGCTTTCTTT. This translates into CAWSGYKGENTEAFF.

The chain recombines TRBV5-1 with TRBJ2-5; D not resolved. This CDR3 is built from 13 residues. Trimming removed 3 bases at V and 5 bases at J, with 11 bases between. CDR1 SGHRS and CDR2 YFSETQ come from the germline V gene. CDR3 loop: CASSSGLGETQYF. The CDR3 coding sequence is TGCGCCAGCAGCTCAGGTCTGGGGGAGACCCAGTACTTC.

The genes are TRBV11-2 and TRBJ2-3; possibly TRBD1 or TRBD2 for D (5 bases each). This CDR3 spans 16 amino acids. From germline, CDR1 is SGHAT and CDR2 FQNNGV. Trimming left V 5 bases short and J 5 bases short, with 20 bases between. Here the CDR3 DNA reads TGTGCCAGCAGCCTCATCTGGGGGAGCCAAAGAGATACGCAGTATTTT. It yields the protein CASSLIWGSQRDTQYF. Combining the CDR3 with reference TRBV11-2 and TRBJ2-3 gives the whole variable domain EAGVAQSPRYKIIEKRQSVAFWCNPISGHATLYWYQQILGQGPKLLIQFQNNGVVDDSQLPKDRFSAERLKGVDSTLKIQPAKLEDSAVYLCASSLIWGSQRDTQYFGPGTRLTVL.

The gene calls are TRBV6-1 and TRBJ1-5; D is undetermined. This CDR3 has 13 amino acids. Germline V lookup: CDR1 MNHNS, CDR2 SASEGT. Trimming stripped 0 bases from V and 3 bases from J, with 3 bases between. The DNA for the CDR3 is TGTGCCAGCAGTGAAGCCTTCAATCAGCCCCAGCATTTT. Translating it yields CASSEAFNQPQHF.

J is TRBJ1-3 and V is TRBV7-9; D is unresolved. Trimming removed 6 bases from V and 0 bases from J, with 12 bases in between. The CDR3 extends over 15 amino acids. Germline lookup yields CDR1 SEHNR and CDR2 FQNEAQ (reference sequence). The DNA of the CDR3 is TGTGCCAGCAGTTTTACAGCTGACTCTGGAAACACCATATATTTT. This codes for CASSFTADSGNTIYF.

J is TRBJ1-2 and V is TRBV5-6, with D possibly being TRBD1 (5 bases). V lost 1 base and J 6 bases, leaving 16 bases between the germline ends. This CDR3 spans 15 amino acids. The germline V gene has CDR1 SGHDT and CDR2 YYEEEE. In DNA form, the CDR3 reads TGTGCCAGCAGCTTGAGGGGTAGGGGTCTCCATGGCTACACCTTC. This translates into CASSLRGRGLHGYTF.

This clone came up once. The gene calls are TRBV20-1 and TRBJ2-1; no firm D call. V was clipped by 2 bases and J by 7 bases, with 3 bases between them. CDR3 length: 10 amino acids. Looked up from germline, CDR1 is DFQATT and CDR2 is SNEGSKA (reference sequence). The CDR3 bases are TGCAGTGCTAGATTAAATGAGCAGTTCTTC. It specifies CSARLNEQFF.

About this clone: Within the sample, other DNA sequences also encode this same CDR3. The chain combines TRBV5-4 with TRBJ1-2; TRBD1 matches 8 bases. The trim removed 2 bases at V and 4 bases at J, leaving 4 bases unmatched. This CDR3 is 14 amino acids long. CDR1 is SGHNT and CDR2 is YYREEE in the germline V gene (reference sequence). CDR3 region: CASSLGQGAYGYTF. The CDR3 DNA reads TGTGCCAGCAGCTTAGGGCAGGGGGCCTATGGCTACACCTTC.

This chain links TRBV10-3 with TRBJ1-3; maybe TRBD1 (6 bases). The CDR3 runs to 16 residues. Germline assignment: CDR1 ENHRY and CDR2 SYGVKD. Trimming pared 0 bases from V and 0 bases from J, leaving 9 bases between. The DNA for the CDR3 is TGTGCCATCAGTGAGTCGAGGGGGATCTCTGGAAACACCATATATTTT. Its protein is CAISESRGISGNTIYF.

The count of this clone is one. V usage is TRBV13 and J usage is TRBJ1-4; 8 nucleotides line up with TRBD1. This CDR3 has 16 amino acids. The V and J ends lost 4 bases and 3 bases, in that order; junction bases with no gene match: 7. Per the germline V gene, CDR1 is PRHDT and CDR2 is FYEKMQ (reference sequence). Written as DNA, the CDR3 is TGTGCCAGCAGCTCAACAGGGGGAGAGCCTAATGAAAAACTGTTTTTT. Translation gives CASSSTGGEPNEKLFF.

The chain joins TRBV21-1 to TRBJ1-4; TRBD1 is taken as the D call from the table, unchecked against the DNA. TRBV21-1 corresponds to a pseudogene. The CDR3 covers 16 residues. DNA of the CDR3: TGTGCCAGCAGCCGGGACAGGGAAACAACTAATGAAAAACTGTTTTTT. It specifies CASSRDRETTNEKLFF.

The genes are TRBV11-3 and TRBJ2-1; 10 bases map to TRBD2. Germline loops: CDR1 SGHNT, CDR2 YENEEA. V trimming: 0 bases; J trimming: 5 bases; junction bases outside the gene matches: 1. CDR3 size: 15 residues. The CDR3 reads CASSLDSGGNNEQFF. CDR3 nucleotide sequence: TGTGCCAGCAGCTTAGATAGCGGGGGGAACAATGAGCAGTTCTTC. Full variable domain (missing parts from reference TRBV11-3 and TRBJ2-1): EAGVVQSPRYKIIEKKQPVAFWCNPISGHNTLYWYLQNLGQGPELLIRYENEEAVDDSQLPKDRFSAERLKGVDSTLKIQPAELGDSAVYLCASSLDSGGNNEQFFGPGTRLTVL.